The next 21 T cell receptor beta chains were all read from a single sample in a study of T cells after yellow fever vaccination. TCRdb re-derived calls from the 5' RACE reads in MiXCR, one entry per CDR3 protein. The sample shows under 200,000 distinct CDR3 sequences, approximately 6.7% of them seen only once. Sequenced material: CD4+ T cells sorted from PBMCs, taken about 5 days after the first yellow fever vaccination. The receptor source for this set is a man aged 18 to 30 who received the YFV17D yellow fever vaccine.

This clonotype showed up many times. This rearrangement joins TRBV20-1 to TRBJ1-6, with a tentative D call TRBD1 (6 bases). V lost 2 bases and J 7 bases, leaving 6 bases between the germline ends. The CDR3 runs 12 residues. Germline loops: CDR1 DFQATT, CDR2 SNEGSKA (reference sequence). CDR3 DNA sequence: TGCAGTGCTAGAAGGGGGAATTCACCCCTCCACTTT. Its protein is CSARRGNSPLHF.

The chain links TRBV6-2 or TRBV6-3 to TRBJ2-5; D gene uncertain. Germline CDR1 reads MNHEY; CDR2 reads SVGEGT. V was cut by 2 bases and J by 6 bases, with 10 bases left in between. There are 13 residues in the CDR3. The CDR3 loop reads CASSYQIWKTQYF. CDR3 coding DNA: TGTGCCAGCAGTTACCAGATATGGAAGACCCAGTACTTC.

This clonotype was detected ten times or more. The V gene is TRBV19, the J gene TRBJ1-1; TRBD1 is a possible D gene (5 bases). From germline, CDR1 is LNHDA and CDR2 SQIVND (reference sequence). V was cut by 3 bases and J by 7 bases, with 9 bases left in between. This CDR3 is 12 amino acids long. The CDR3 DNA reads TGTGCCAGTAGTATTTGGGGCGGTGAAGCTTTCTTT. Translation gives CASSIWGGEAFF.

The chain joins TRBV7-8 to TRBJ2-7, with D maybe TRBD1 (6 bases). Per the germline V gene, CDR1 is SGHVS and CDR2 is FQNEAQ. This CDR3 region has 13 residues. V was trimmed by 6 bases and J by 0 bases, leaving 9 bases between them. The CDR3 spells CASRDRFSYEQYF. Here the CDR3 DNA reads TGTGCCAGCAGAGACAGGTTCTCCTACGAGCAGTACTTC. The full variable domain, completed using reference TRBV7-8 and TRBJ2-7, is GAGVSQSPRYKVAKRGQDVALRCDPISGHVSLFWYQQALGQGPEFLTYFQNEAQLDKSGLPSDRFFAERPEGSVSTLKIQRTQQEDSAVYLCASRDRFSYEQYFGPGTRLTVT.

This clonotype was detected many times. CDR3 loop: CASSLYRQGVLRGGQSQFF. The CDR3 DNA sequence: TGTGCCAGCAGTTTATACCGACAGGGAGTTTTGCGGGGGGGACAATCGCAGTTCTTC. The chain employs TRBV28 and TRBJ2-1; 9 bases match TRBD2. CDR1 MDHEN and CDR2 SYDVKM come from the germline V gene. V shed 1 base, J shed 12 bases, and the junction held 22 bases outside the gene matches. The CDR3 has 19 residues.

This clonotype was counted a few times. This chain links TRBV6-2 or TRBV6-3 with TRBJ1-5, with unresolved D. This CDR3 contains 13 residues. The V and J ends lost 3 bases and 4 bases respectively, with 7 bases between them. Germline V lookup: CDR1 MNHEY, CDR2 SVGEGT. The CDR3 spells CASSYNGNQPQHF. CDR3 nucleotides: TGTGCCAGCAGTTATAACGGAAATCAGCCCCAGCATTTT.

This clonotype was observed at least ten times. The rearrangement links TRBV12-3 or TRBV12-4 to TRBJ2-3; D remains unclear. Trimming removed 4 bases at V and 2 bases at J, with 10 bases between. This CDR3 contains 14 residues. This CDR3 is CASSYSRPTDTQYF. The CDR3 nucleotides are TGTGCCAGCAGTTACTCCAGGCCCACAGATACGCAGTATTTT.

Note on this clonotype: The junction and the germline gene differ at one end; a read error may be behind it. The V call is TRBV7-8, the J call TRBJ2-3; 7 bases are shared with TRBD2. CDR3 length equals 14 residues. Per germline, CDR1 SGHVS and CDR2 FQNEAQ. The CDR3 region is CASSPQTSRDTQYF. CDR3 sequence (DNA): TGTGCCAGCAGCCCACAGACTAGCAGAGATACGCAGTATTTT.

This chain links TRBV5-1 with TRBJ1-2; D not certain. Trimming cost V 4 bases and J 0 bases, with 13 bases left between them. Per the germline V gene, CDR1 is SGHRS and CDR2 is YFSETQ. The CDR3 is 15 residues long. The CDR3 region has the DNA TGCGCCAGCAGCCCCGGTGGGCCAACTAACTATGGCTACACCTTC. Translating it yields CASSPGGPTNYGYTF.

This clonotype was observed at least ten times. V and J are TRBV2 and TRBJ2-5; D remains unclear. CDR1 is SNHLY, CDR2 FYNNEI, per germline. Trimming removed 6 bases from V and 1 base from J, with 9 bases in between. The CDR3 loop spans 13 amino acids. The CDR3 bases are TGTGCCAGCAGGAGAGGCAGCCAAGAGACCCAGTACTTC. Its translation: CASRRGSQETQYF. Looking up the rest from reference TRBV2 and TRBJ2-5 gives the full variable domain: EPEVTQTPSHQVTQMGQEVILRCVPISNHLYFYWYRQILGQKVEFLVSFYNNEISEKSEIFDDQFSVERPDGSNFTLKIRSTKLEDSAMYFCASRRGSQETQYFGPGTRLLVL.

This clonotype occurred a few times. The V gene is TRBV2, the J gene TRBJ2-3; no clear D. This CDR3 contains 14 residues. V shed 4 bases and J shed 0 bases, with 8 bases lying between them. Germline V gene data show CDR1 as SNHLY and CDR2 as FYNNEI. In DNA form, the CDR3 reads TGTGCCAGCAGTGTACAATCTAGCACAGATACGCAGTATTTT. The encoded protein is CASSVQSSTDTQYF.

The CDR3 DNA reads as TGCGCCAGCAGGCTACAGGGCTCGGAATATGGCTACACCTTC. Encoded protein: CASRLQGSEYGYTF. The V and J genes are TRBV5-1 and TRBJ1-2; D might be TRBD1 (6 bases). Germline values: CDR1 SGHRS, CDR2 YFSETQ. CDR3 length: 14 residues. Trimming pared 5 bases from V and 5 bases from J, leaving 16 bases between.

This clonotype was counted a few times. V gene TRBV5-5 combines with J gene TRBJ1-6; no reliable D call. Trimming took off 1 base at V and 2 bases at J, with 16 bases between the two ends. This CDR3 is 18 amino acids long. Germline lookup yields CDR1 SGHKS and CDR2 YYEKEE (reference sequence). The CDR3 sequence: CASSLLDQVGAYNSPLHF. CDR3 sequence (DNA): TGTGCCAGCAGCTTGTTGGATCAAGTTGGGGCCTATAATTCACCCCTCCACTTT.

Ten or more counts support this clonotype. The V call is TRBV7-9, the J call TRBJ2-1, with TRBD1 as a possible D gene (6 bases). Germline CDR1 and CDR2: SEHNR and FQNEAQ (reference sequence). The CDR3 runs to 17 residues. V shed 5 bases and J shed 0 bases, with 17 bases lying between them. This CDR3 reads CASSLRRGLSSYNEQFF. CDR3 nucleotides: TGTGCCAGCAGCCTCCGTAGGGGGTTAAGCTCCTACAATGAGCAGTTCTTC.

The chain couples TRBV5-1 to TRBJ2-7, with D perhaps TRBD2 (5 bases). The V end was cut by 0 bases, the J end by 3 bases, with 10 bases between. The V gene's germline CDR1 is SGHRS and CDR2 YFSETQ. The CDR3 sequence is 14 residues long. CDR3 nucleotides: TGCGCCAGCAGCTTGGCGCGAGGGTACTACGAGCAGTACTTC. Encoded protein: CASSLARGYYEQYF.

A few counts support this clonotype. The chain couples TRBV11-2 to TRBJ2-5, with TRBD2 matching over 12 bases. The CDR3 runs to 16 residues. J was trimmed by 2 bases and V by 6 bases; bases with no gene match: 7. Germline-derived CDR1 and CDR2 are SGHAT and FQNNGV. In DNA form, the CDR3 reads TGTGCCAGCAGTCTTACCGGACTAGCGGGGCAAGAGACCCAGTACTTC. Its protein product is CASSLTGLAGQETQYF. The full variable domain, rest sourced from reference TRBV11-2 and TRBJ2-5, is EAGVAQSPRYKIIEKRQSVAFWCNPISGHATLYWYQQILGQGPKLLIQFQNNGVVDDSQLPKDRFSAERLKGVDSTLKIQPAKLEDSAVYLCASSLTGLAGQETQYFGPGTRLLVL.

This clonotype was counted ten times or more. The genes are TRBV20-1 and TRBJ1-4, with D perhaps TRBD1 (6 bases). V lost 4 bases, J lost 0 bases, and 9 bases lay in between. The CDR3 contains 14 residues. Germline CDR1 DFQATT, CDR2 SNEGSKA (reference sequence). CDR3 nucleotides: TGCAGTGCTAAGGGGGGAGCAACTAATGAAAAACTGTTTTTT. Protein product: CSAKGGATNEKLFF.

J is TRBJ2-1 and V is TRBV20-1; D possibly matches TRBD1 or TRBD2 (5 bases each). From germline, CDR1 is DFQATT and CDR2 SNEGSKA (reference sequence). This CDR3 is built from 16 residues. Trimming stripped 2 bases from V and 2 bases from J, with 16 bases between. The CDR3: CSARQAGTVTYNEQFF. CDR3 sequence (DNA): TGCAGTGCTAGACAAGCCGGGACGGTAACCTACAATGAGCAGTTCTTC.

The gene calls are TRBV9 and TRBJ1-5; possibly TRBD1 for D (5 bases). The germline V and J ends were trimmed by 2 bases and 7 bases, with 16 bases remaining between them. Germline V gene sequence: CDR1 SGDLS, CDR2 YYNGEE. This CDR3 contains 15 residues. CDR3 residues: CASSVGVGGGQPQHF. The CDR3 DNA reads TGTGCCAGCAGCGTGGGAGTTGGGGGTGGGCAGCCCCAGCATTTT. Filled out from reference TRBV9 and TRBJ1-5, the complete variable domain reads DSGVTQTPKHLITATGQRVTLRCSPRSGDLSVYWYQQSLDQGLQFLIQYYNGEERAKGNILERFSAQQFPDLHSELNLSSLELGDSALYFCASSVGVGGGQPQHFGDGTRLSIL.

The V call is TRBV11-2, the J call TRBJ2-7; no clear D gene. Trimming shortened V by 0 bases and J by 1 base, and 7 bases separated the two germline ends. The germline V gene has CDR1 SGHAT and CDR2 FQNNGV. The CDR3 length is 14 residues. The chain's CDR3 is CASSLEPGSYEQYV. CDR3 nucleotide sequence: TGTGCCAGCAGCTTAGAACCGGGTTCCTACGAGCAGTACGTC.

The V call is TRBV29-1, the J call TRBJ1-6; D may be TRBD1 (6 bases). The CDR3 sequence is 15 residues long. V was cut by 4 bases and J by 8 bases, with 18 bases left in between. CDR1 and CDR2 (germline): SQVTM, ANQGSEA. CDR3 region: CSVATRQGKDSPLHF. CDR3 bases: TGCAGCGTTGCGACACGGCAGGGGAAGGATTCACCCCTCCACTTT.